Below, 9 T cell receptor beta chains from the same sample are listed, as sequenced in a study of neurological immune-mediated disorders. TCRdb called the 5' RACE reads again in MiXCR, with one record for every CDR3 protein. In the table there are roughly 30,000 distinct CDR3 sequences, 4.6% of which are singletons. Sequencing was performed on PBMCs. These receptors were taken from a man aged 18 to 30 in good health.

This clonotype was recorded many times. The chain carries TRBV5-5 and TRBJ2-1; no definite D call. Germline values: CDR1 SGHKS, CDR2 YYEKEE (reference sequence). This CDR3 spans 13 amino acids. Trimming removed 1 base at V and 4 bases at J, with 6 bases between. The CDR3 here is CASSLLGYNEQFF. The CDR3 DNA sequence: TGTGCCAGCAGCTTGCTAGGATACAATGAGCAGTTCTTC. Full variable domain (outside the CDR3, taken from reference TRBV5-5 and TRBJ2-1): DAGVTQSPTHLIKTRGQQVTLRCSPISGHKSVSWYQQVLGQGPQFIFQYYEKEERGRGNFPDRFSARQFPNYSSELNVNALLLGDSALYLCASSLLGYNEQFFGPGTRLTVL.

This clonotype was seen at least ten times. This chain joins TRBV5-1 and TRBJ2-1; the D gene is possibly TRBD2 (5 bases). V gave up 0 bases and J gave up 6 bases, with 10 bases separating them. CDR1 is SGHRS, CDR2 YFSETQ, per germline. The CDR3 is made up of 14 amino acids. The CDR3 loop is CASSLGGYSNEQFF. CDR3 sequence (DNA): TGCGCCAGCAGCTTGGGCGGGTACTCCAATGAGCAGTTCTTC. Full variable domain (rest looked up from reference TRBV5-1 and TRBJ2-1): KAGVTQTPRYLIKTRGQQVTLSCSPISGHRSVSWYQQTPGQGLQFLFEYFSETQRNKGNFPGRFSGRQFSNSRSEMNVSTLELGDSALYLCASSLGGYSNEQFFGPGTRLTVL.

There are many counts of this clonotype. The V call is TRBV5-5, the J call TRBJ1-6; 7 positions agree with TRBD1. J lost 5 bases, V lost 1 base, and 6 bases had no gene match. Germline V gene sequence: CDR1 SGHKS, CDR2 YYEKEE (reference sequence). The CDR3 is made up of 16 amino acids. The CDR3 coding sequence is TGTGCCAGCAGCTTGAAACAGGGGATCGATAATTCACCCCTCCACTTT. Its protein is CASSLKQGIDNSPLHF. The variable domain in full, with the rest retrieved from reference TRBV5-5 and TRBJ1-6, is DAGVTQSPTHLIKTRGQQVTLRCSPISGHKSVSWYQQVLGQGPQFIFQYYEKEERGRGNFPDRFSARQFPNYSSELNVNALLLGDSALYLCASSLKQGIDNSPLHFGNGTRLTVT.

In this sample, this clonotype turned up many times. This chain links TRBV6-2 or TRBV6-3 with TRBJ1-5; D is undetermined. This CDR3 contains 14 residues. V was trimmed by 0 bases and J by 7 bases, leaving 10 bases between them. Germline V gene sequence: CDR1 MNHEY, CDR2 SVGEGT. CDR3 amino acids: CASSYSTGRQPQHF. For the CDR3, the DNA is TGTGCCAGCAGTTACTCGACGGGCCGGCAGCCCCAGCATTTT.

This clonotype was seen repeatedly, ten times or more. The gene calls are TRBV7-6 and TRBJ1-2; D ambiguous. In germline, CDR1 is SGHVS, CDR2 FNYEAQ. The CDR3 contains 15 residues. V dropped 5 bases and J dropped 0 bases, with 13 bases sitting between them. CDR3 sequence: CASSPIGLSNYGYTF. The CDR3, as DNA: TGTGCCAGCAGCCCAATAGGGCTGTCTAACTATGGCTACACCTTC.

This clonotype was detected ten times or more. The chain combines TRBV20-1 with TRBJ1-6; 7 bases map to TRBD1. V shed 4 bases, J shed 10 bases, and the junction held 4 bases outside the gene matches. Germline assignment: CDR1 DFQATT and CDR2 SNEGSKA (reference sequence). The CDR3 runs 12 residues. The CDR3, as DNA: TGCAGTGCTAACAGGGGAGCATCACCCCTCCACTTT. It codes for CSANRGASPLHF.

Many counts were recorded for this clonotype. CDR3 loop: CASSQAPLTTYEQYF. Here the CDR3 DNA reads TGTGCCAGCAGCCAAGCACCCCTCACGACCTACGAGCAGTACTTC. The genes are TRBV3-1 and TRBJ2-7; D gene uncertain. CDR1 LGHDT and CDR2 YNNKEL come from the germline V gene (reference sequence). This CDR3 region has 15 residues. The V end was cut by 1 base, the J end by 2 bases, with 12 bases between.

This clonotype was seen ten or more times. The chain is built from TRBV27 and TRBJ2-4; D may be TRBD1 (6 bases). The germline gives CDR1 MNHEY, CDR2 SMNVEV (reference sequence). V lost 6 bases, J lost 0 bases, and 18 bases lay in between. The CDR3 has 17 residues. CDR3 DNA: TGTGCCAGCAGAAGCCCTGTCCGGGGACAAGCCAAAAACATTCAGTACTTC. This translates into CASRSPVRGQAKNIQYF.

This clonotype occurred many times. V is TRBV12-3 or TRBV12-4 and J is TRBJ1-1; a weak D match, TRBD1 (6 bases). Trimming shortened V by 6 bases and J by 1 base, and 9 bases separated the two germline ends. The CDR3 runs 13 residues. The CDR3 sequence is CASSQTGNTEAFF. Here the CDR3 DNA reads TGTGCCAGCAGCCAGACAGGGAACACTGAAGCTTTCTTT.